The T cell receptor beta chain under discussion was sequenced for a study of cytomegalovirus exposure and HLA in healthy donors. As concerns this clone: At the DNA level, this CDR3 is encoded by other sequences in the same sample as well.

This CDR3 has 11 amino acids. The ends were cut back, 6 bases at V and 3 bases at J, with 8 bases in the middle. Germline CDR1 DFQATT, CDR2 SNEGSKA (reference sequence). PCR primers comprised 60 Vbeta and 13 Jbeta primers. Clones were read by immunoSEQ multiplex PCR, and TCRdb kept only the in-frame ones, dropping some. The sample has 150,000 to 200,000 clones; the top ten hold 0.7% to 1%. The genes are TRBV20-1 and TRBJ1-2; perhaps TRBD1 as D (6 bases). This clonotype was obtained from a woman aged 18-29 years in good health and CMV-seropositive. Sequencing input: PBMCs. The CDR3 bases are TGCAGTGCCTCAGGGGACTATGGCTACACCTTC. Encoded protein: CSASGDYGYTF.